The 24 T cell receptor beta chains presented below share a single source sample, sequenced in a study of T cell repertoires in cytomegalovirus infection. These receptors are not linked to any known antigen. TCRdb reanalysed the reads using MiXCR and keeps one entry per CDR3 protein. The sample lists about 920,000 distinct CDR3 sequences, 30% to 40% seen once, with around 15% in the top ten. The sequences come from cultured CD8+ T cells from PBMCs, collected from culture after CMV antigen stimulation. All receptors derive from a human donor in good health (CMV status not recorded). Some clones in this sample may be carry-over from other donors' samples.

The J gene is TRBJ2-3, the V gene TRBV19; tentative D call: TRBD2 (6 bases). Per germline, CDR1 LNHDA and CDR2 SQIVND (reference sequence). Trimming left V 7 bases short and J 5 bases short, with 19 bases between. The length of the CDR3 is 15 residues. CDR3 coding DNA: TGTGCCAGTAAATGGAGGGGCGAAGGCCGAGATACGCAGTATTTT. This gives the protein CASKWRGEGRDTQYF.

This clonotype was seen a few times. The genes are TRBV6-5 and TRBJ1-1, with 10 bases aligning to TRBD1. V lost 2 bases and J lost 4; bases outside the gene matches: 1. Germline V CDR1 and CDR2: MNHEY, SVGAGI. The CDR3 sequence is 14 residues long. The CDR3 DNA sequence: TGTGCCAGCAGTTACGGGGACAGGGGCACTGAAGCTTTCTTT. Translation: CASSYGDRGTEAFF.

This clonotype has more than one count but fewer than ten. The chain carries TRBV20-1 and TRBJ2-7; D may be TRBD2 (5 bases). CDR1 and CDR2 from the germline V gene are DFQATT and SNEGSKA (reference sequence). The CDR3 spans 13 residues. Trimming took 5 bases from V and 2 from J, leaving 13 bases between them. The CDR3 DNA follows: TGCAGTGCTGGGAGCGTAGTCACCTACGAGCAGTACTTC. This sequence encodes CSAGSVVTYEQYF.

This clonotype turned up a few times. V usage is TRBV12-5 and J usage is TRBJ1-2; tentative D call: TRBD1 (5 bases). This CDR3 is 13 amino acids long. Trimming took 7 bases from V and 2 from J, leaving 11 bases between them. Germline V gene lookup returns CDR1 LGHNT and CDR2 FRNRAP. CDR3 sequence reads: CASAPGGNYGYTF. The CDR3 DNA follows: TGTGCTAGTGCCCCCGGGGGGAACTATGGCTACACCTTC.

The sample holds many counts of this clonotype. This sequence joins TRBV27 and TRBJ2-7; no clear D gene. This CDR3 has 14 amino acids. Trimming took 7 bases from V and 3 from J, leaving 16 bases between them. In germline, CDR1 is MNHEY, CDR2 SMNVEV (reference sequence). The CDR3 protein is CASILSFQRYEQYV. CDR3 DNA sequence: TGTGCCAGCATTCTGTCCTTTCAGCGCTACGAGCAGTACGTC.

Of note for this clonotype: This sequence may be a read error, since a much larger clone differs from it by one base. This rearrangement joins TRBV12-3 or TRBV12-4 to TRBJ1-1; D gene unclear. V was trimmed by 7 bases and J by 9 bases, leaving 15 bases between them. CDR3 size: 12 residues. CDR3 bases: TGTGCCAGCACCACCGACACTCTTAAAGCTTTCTTT. It translates to CASTTDTLKAFF.

The sample holds many counts of this clonotype. This chain joins TRBV7-2 and TRBJ2-7; perhaps TRBD2 as D (5 bases). The CDR3 spans 15 residues. Trimming took off 1 base at V and 3 bases at J, with 13 bases between the two ends. Per the germline V gene, CDR1 is SGHTA and CDR2 is FQGNSA. Here the CDR3 DNA reads TGTGCCAGCAGCTTAGGGTGGGGAGAGGGCTACGAGCAGTACGTC. Its protein product is CASSLGWGEGYEQYV.

The chain links TRBV7-4 to TRBJ2-7; 10 bases match TRBD2. Germline CDR1 SGHVT, CDR2 SQSDAQ. The CDR3 totals 16 residues. In DNA form, the CDR3 reads TGTGCCAACAGCCCCCCGGGTCTAGCGGGGGCCTACGAGCAGTACGTC. Its protein is CANSPPGLAGAYEQYV.

In this sample, this clonotype turned up once. The chain employs TRBV19 and TRBJ1-5, with D tentatively TRBD1 (5 bases). Looked up from germline, CDR1 is LNHDA and CDR2 is SQIVND (reference sequence). This CDR3 is 15 amino acids long. V was pared by 1 base and J by 5 bases, with 12 bases between. The CDR3 coding sequence is TGTGCCAGTAGTATAGGAGGGGCGGAATATCAGCCCCAGCATTTT. This encodes CASSIGGAEYQPQHF.

This clonotype was seen a handful of times. CDR3 DNA sequence: TGTGCCAGCAGTTTCTTTGGGGCCTTCTCTGGAAACACCATATATTTT. Protein product: CASSFFGAFSGNTIYF. This chain connects TRBV27 to TRBJ1-3, with D possibly TRBD1 on 5 matching bases. The CDR3 consists of 16 residues. The V gene's germline CDR1 is MNHEY and CDR2 SMNVEV (reference sequence). V lost 3 bases and J 0 bases, leaving 12 bases between the germline ends.

This sequence joins TRBV2 and TRBJ1-1, with TRBD1 matching 7 bases. Germline trimming cut 2 bases from V and 0 bases from J; bases unmatched to any gene: 3. Per germline, CDR1 SNHLY and CDR2 FYNNEI. The CDR3 sequence is 15 residues long. The DNA of the CDR3 is TGTGCCAGCAGTGAATTTGGGACAGTGAACACTGAAGCTTTCTTT. It codes for CASSEFGTVNTEAFF.

This chain connects TRBV4-3 to TRBJ2-7, with D possibly being TRBD2 (5 bases). V was trimmed by 8 bases and J by 2 bases, leaving 13 bases between them. This CDR3 is built from 13 residues. CDR1 and CDR2 from the germline V gene are LGHNA and YSLEER. CDR3 DNA: TGCGCCAGCTCCCCCTGGGAGCCCTACGAGCAGTACGTC. It codes for CASSPWEPYEQYV.

This clonotype was recorded a few times. This chain joins TRBV7-9 and TRBJ2-5; weak D call: TRBD2 (6 bases). Germline CDR1 and CDR2: SEHNR and FQNEAQ (reference sequence). Trimming cost V 5 bases and J 1 base, with 14 bases left between them. CDR3 length: 15 residues. The CDR3 loop is CASSPSPGLQETQYF. The CDR3 nucleotides are TGTGCCAGCAGCCCGAGCCCGGGACTCCAAGAGACCCAGTACTTC.

This chain connects TRBV29-1 to TRBJ2-6, with 7 nucleotides matching TRBD1. Germline-derived CDR1 and CDR2 are SQVTM and ANQGSEA. The CDR3 is 16 amino acids. V lost 6 bases, J lost 2 bases, and 10 bases stayed unmatched. The CDR3 bases are TGCAGCGTGATTTCGACAGGGCGACCTGGGGCCAACGTCCTGACTTTC. Translating gives CSVISTGRPGANVLTF.

This clonotype was detected once. The chain employs TRBV2 and TRBJ2-1, with TRBD1 as a possible D gene (6 bases). In germline, CDR1 is SNHLY, CDR2 FYNNEI. The CDR3 is 16 amino acids. Trimming pared 4 bases from V and 0 bases from J, leaving 13 bases between. The CDR3 loop is CASSAGHPSSYNEQFF. The DNA of the CDR3 is TGTGCCAGCAGTGCGGGACACCCCTCCTCCTACAATGAGCAGTTCTTC.

As regards this clonotype: The junction and the germline gene differ at one end; a read error may be behind it. CDR3 DNA: TGTGCCAGCAGTTACTCGAGCCTTCTCGGGACGGAGAGCTCCTACCATGAGCAGTTCTTC. Its translation is CASSYSSLLGTESSYHEQFF. The rearrangement uses TRBV6-2 or TRBV6-3 and TRBJ2-1; either TRBD1 or TRBD2 may supply D (5 bases each). The CDR3 contains 20 residues. Germline V gene sequence: CDR1 MNHEY, CDR2 SVGEGT.

This chain links TRBV7-9 with TRBJ2-1; 8 positions match TRBD2. This CDR3 region has 16 residues. V was clipped by 5 bases and J by 4 bases; unmatched bases: 10. Germline lookup yields CDR1 SEHNR and CDR2 FQNEAQ (reference sequence). CDR3 residues: CASSPQRGPRYNEQFF. In DNA form, the CDR3 reads TGTGCCAGCAGCCCCCAGCGGGGGCCCCGGTACAATGAGCAGTTCTTC.

V and J are TRBV29-1 and TRBJ1-2; D unclear. V lost 5 bases, J lost 6 bases, and 7 bases lay in between. The V gene's germline CDR1 is SQVTM and CDR2 ANQGSEA. This CDR3 spans 10 amino acids. CDR3 loop: CSVPGNGYTF. The CDR3 DNA sequence: TGCAGCGTTCCGGGGAATGGCTACACCTTC.

V and J are TRBV6-6 and TRBJ1-2; possibly TRBD1 for D (5 bases). This CDR3 is 13 amino acids long. The germline CDR1 and CDR2 sequences are MNHNY and SVGAGI (reference sequence). The ends were cut back, 6 bases at V and 5 bases at J, with 13 bases in the middle. CDR3 sequence (DNA): TGTGCCAGCAGCCGGGACTCAACATATGGCTACACCTTC. This gives the protein CASSRDSTYGYTF.

The chain has TRBV2 and TRBJ1-5, with unresolved D. V lost 3 bases, J lost 5 bases, and 11 bases lay in between. The CDR3 contains 14 residues. The V gene's germline CDR1 is SNHLY and CDR2 FYNNEI. The CDR3 coding sequence is TGTGCCAGCAGTGAGTCTGAATCGTATCAGCCCCAGCATTTT. Its protein product is CASSESESYQPQHF.

This clonotype came up a few times. The chain carries TRBV7-9 and TRBJ2-3, with 11 bases that match TRBD2. Germline assignment: CDR1 SEHNR and CDR2 FQNEAQ (reference sequence). Trimming took 5 bases from V and 7 from J; bases not matched to a gene: 8. This CDR3 region has 15 residues. Here the CDR3 DNA reads TGTGCCAGCAGCATTCCACTAGCGGGGGTCTATACGCAGTATTTT. Translated: CASSIPLAGVYTQYF.

The V and J genes are TRBV6-1 and TRBJ2-5; no firm D call. This CDR3 spans 12 amino acids. The V gene's germline CDR1 is MNHNS and CDR2 SASEGT. The V gene lost 5 bases and the J gene lost 2 bases, with 6 bases spanning the gap. This CDR3 reads CASSNLQETQYF. CDR3 sequence (DNA): TGTGCCAGCAGTAACCTTCAAGAGACCCAGTACTTC.

This clonotype was detected a few times. This chain joins TRBV29-1 and TRBJ2-1; D gene ambiguous. CDR1 is SQVTM, CDR2 ANQGSEA, per germline. The CDR3 covers 15 residues. With 6 bases removed from V and 8 bases from J, the gap between germline ends came to 23 bases. The CDR3 coding sequence is TGCAGCGTGGTACACCTCCTGGGATACGGCGATGAGCAGTTCTTC. Its translation: CSVVHLLGYGDEQFF.

As for this clonotype: A much bigger clone sits one base away, suggesting this may be a read error. This chain uses TRBV2 with TRBJ2-3; D perhaps matches TRBD2 (7 bases). V was trimmed by 11 bases and J by 3 bases, leaving 15 bases between them. This CDR3 comprises 13 residues. CDR1 SNHLY and CDR2 FYNNEI come from the germline V gene. The CDR3 DNA reads TGTGCCTGGAGGGAGGGGGTAACAGATACGCAGTATTTT. Amino acid sequence: CAWREGVTDTQYF.